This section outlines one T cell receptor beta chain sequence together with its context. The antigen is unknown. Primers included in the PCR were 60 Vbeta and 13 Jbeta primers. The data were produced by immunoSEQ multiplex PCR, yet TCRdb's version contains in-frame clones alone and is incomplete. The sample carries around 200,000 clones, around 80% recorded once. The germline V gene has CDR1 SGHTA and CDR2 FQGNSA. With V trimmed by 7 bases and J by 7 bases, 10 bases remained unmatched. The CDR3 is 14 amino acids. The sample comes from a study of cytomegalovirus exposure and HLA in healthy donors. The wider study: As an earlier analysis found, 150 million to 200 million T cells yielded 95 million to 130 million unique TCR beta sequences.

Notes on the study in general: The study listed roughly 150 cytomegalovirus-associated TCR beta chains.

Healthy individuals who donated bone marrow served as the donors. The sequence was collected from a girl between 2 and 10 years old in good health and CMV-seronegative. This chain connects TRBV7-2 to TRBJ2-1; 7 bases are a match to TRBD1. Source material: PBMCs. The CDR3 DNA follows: TGTGCCAGCAAGGGGGCGTTTAACTGGAATGAGCAGTTCTTC. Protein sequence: CASKGAFNWNEQFF. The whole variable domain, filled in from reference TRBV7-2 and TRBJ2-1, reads GAGVSQSPSNKVTEKGKDVELRCDPISGHTALYWYRQSLGQGLEFLIYFQGNSAPDKSGLPSDRFSAERTGGSVSTLTIQRTQQEDSAVYLCASKGAFNWNEQFFGPGTRLTVL.